The sequence of this TCR beta chain was determined in a study of early T cells in non-severe SARS-CoV-2 infection. Study information: Investigators sequenced bulk RNA drawn from unsorted whole blood, and chains remained unpaired. Overall study results and limits: Matching with VDJdb favored anti-spike CD8 responses (missing private and CD4 specificities).

In its sample, this clonotype was seen a few times. The antigen is not known. Unique molecular identifier tags were affixed to discrete cDNA molecules. A single record per CDR3 protein comes from TCRdb applying MiXCR to the 5' RACE reads. The table has around 57,000 distinct CDR3 sequences, approximately 8% seen once. Sequencing input: whole blood. The sequence came from an adult who was a healthcare worker with PCR-confirmed SARS-CoV-2 infection or an uninfected control (not recorded which).

CDR3 sequence: CATAGGDETQYF. The CDR3 coding sequence is TGTGCCACCGCAGGGGGCGATGAGACCCAGTACTTC. The V call is TRBV7-6, the J call TRBJ2-5; 8 bases are a match to TRBD1. With 10 bases clipped from V and 5 bases from J, the junction kept 6 bases outside the gene matches. Germline V lookup: CDR1 SGHVS, CDR2 FNYEAQ. The CDR3 spans 12 residues.